The 9 T cell receptor beta chains below were found in one sample sequenced in a study of radiation and T cells in renal cell carcinoma. Time point specified: blood 2 weeks post-SBRT. Treatment described: 15 Gy SBRT to primary tumor, nephrectomy 4 weeks later. Generated by immunoSEQ multiplex PCR, the TCRdb table keeps only in-frame clones and is missing some. The sample has some 120,000 clones, around four fifths seen once. This material consisted of blood, taken from a patient whose treatment included radiotherapy and nephrectomy. The receptor source for this set is a woman aged 60 to 75 with renal cell carcinoma.

The chain has TRBV10-3 and TRBJ1-2; TRBD1 matches at 10 bases. Germline V CDR1 and CDR2: ENHRY, SYGVKD. The CDR3 runs to 16 residues. The trim removed 3 bases at V and 2 bases at J, leaving 6 bases unmatched. The CDR3 protein is CAISEPGTGDNYGYTF. CDR3 bases: TGTGCCATCAGTGAACCCGGGACAGGGGACAACTATGGCTACACCTTC.

The chain couples TRBV6-6 to TRBJ1-1; tentative D call: TRBD1 (6 bases). The CDR3 loop spans 12 amino acids. Trimming pared 6 bases from V and 7 bases from J, leaving 12 bases between. Germline lookup yields CDR1 MNHNY and CDR2 SVGAGI (reference sequence). In nucleotides, the CDR3 is TGTGCCAGCAGCCTCCAGGGGAATGAAGCTTTCTTT. Protein product: CASSLQGNEAFF.

This clone showed up just a few times. The chain has TRBV10-3 and TRBJ1-1; D not certain. The CDR3 is 14 residues long. In germline, CDR1 is ENHRY, CDR2 SYGVKD. The CDR3 sequence is CASRTAEKNTEAFF. In nucleotides, the CDR3 is TGTGCATCTCGAACCGCGGAGAAGAACACTGAAGCTTTCTTT.

V usage is TRBV13 and J usage is TRBJ2-1; 8 bases align to TRBD2. In germline, CDR1 is PRHDT, CDR2 FYEKMQ (reference sequence). This CDR3 contains 16 residues. V was clipped by 4 bases and J by 1 base; unmatched bases: 6. This chain's CDR3 is CASSYPGGGSYNEQFF. The CDR3 bases are TGTGCCAGCAGCTACCCCGGGGGGGGGTCCTACAATGAGCAGTTCTTC.

The rearrangement joins TRBV19 to TRBJ2-3; unclear D gene. CDR1 LNHDA and CDR2 SQIVND come from the germline V gene (reference sequence). V gave up 5 bases and J gave up 5 bases, with 8 bases separating them. CDR3 length: 12 amino acids. Here the CDR3 reads CASSFPGDTQYF. In nucleotides, the CDR3 is TGTGCCAGTAGTTTCCCGGGAGATACGCAGTATTTT. The full variable domain, in which reference TRBV19 and TRBJ2-3 provide the parts outside the CDR3, is DGGITQSPKYLFRKEGQNVTLSCEQNLNHDAMYWYRQDPGQGLRLIYYSQIVNDFQKGDIAEGYSVSREKKESFPLTVTSAQKNPTAFYLCASSFPGDTQYFGPGTRLTVL.

The chain links TRBV10-3 to TRBJ1-1; D is possibly TRBD1 (5 bases). Germline V CDR1 and CDR2: ENHRY, SYGVKD. The CDR3 loop spans 13 amino acids. V dropped 6 bases and J dropped 1 base, with 9 bases sitting between them. The CDR3: CAISRTGNTEAFF. CDR3 DNA: TGTGCCATCAGCAGAACAGGGAACACTGAAGCTTTCTTT.

The rearrangement uses TRBV28 and TRBJ1-2; D is uncertain. Looked up from germline, CDR1 is MDHEN and CDR2 is SYDVKM. V lost 4 bases and J 2 bases, leaving 11 bases between the germline ends. This CDR3 has 14 residues. The CDR3: CASSWEIQNYGYTF. CDR3 sequence (DNA): TGTGCCAGCAGTTGGGAAATACAAAACTATGGCTACACCTTC.

J is TRBJ2-7 and V is TRBV5-1; D unclear. Germline CDR1 and CDR2: SGHRS and YFSETQ. The CDR3 consists of 16 residues. The V and J ends lost 5 bases and 0 bases respectively, with 18 bases between them. CDR3 sequence reads: CASSMDVRVSSYEQYF. The CDR3 bases are TGCGCCAGCAGTATGGATGTCCGGGTAAGCTCCTACGAGCAGTACTTC. Full variable domain (remainder filled in from reference TRBV5-1 and TRBJ2-7): KAGVTQTPRYLIKTRGQQVTLSCSPISGHRSVSWYQQTPGQGLQFLFEYFSETQRNKGNFPGRFSGRQFSNSRSEMNVSTLELGDSALYLCASSMDVRVSSYEQYFGPGTRLTVT.

The chain joins TRBV7-2 to TRBJ2-7; the D call may be TRBD1 or TRBD2 (7 bases each). The V end was cut by 6 bases, the J end by 3 bases, with 15 bases between. This CDR3 comprises 14 residues. Germline CDR1 reads SGHTA; CDR2 reads FQGNSA. The CDR3: CASRLGGDSYEQYF. As DNA, the CDR3 is TGTGCCAGCAGGCTAGGGGGGGACAGCTACGAGCAGTACTTC.